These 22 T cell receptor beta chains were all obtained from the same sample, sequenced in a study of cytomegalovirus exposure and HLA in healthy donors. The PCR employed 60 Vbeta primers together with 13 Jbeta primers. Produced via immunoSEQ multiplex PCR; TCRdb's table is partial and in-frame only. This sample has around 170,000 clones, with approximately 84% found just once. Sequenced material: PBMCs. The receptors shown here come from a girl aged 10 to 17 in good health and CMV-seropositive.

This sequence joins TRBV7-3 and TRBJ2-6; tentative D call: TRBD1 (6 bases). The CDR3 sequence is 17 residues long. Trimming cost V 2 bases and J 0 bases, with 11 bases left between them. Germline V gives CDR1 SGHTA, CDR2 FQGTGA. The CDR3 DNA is TGTGCCAGCAGCTTAGAGAGAGGGGGCTCTGGGGCCAACGTCCTGACTTTC. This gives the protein CASSLERGGSGANVLTF.

This chain's CDR3 is CASRSGSEQYF. In nucleotides, the CDR3 is TGTGCCAGCCGCTCGGGGTCCGAGCAGTACTTC. The V and J genes are TRBV27 and TRBJ2-7; possible D gene TRBD2, 5 bases. The CDR3 has 11 residues. V was pared by 8 bases and J by 6 bases, with 11 bases between. From germline, CDR1 is MNHEY and CDR2 SMNVEV (reference sequence).

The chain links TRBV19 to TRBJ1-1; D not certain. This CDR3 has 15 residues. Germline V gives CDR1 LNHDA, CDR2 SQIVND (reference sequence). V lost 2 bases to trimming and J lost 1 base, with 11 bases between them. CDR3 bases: TGTGCCAGTAGTATACCAGCCCGACAGAACACTGAAGCTTTCTTT. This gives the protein CASSIPARQNTEAFF.

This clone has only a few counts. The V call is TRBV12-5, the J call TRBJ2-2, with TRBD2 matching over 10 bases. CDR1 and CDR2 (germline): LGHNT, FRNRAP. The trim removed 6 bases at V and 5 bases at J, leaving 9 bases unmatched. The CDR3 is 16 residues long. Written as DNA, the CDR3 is TGTGCTAGTGGAAGCCTTATAGCGGGAGGAACCGGGGAGCTGTTTTTT. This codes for CASGSLIAGGTGELFF.

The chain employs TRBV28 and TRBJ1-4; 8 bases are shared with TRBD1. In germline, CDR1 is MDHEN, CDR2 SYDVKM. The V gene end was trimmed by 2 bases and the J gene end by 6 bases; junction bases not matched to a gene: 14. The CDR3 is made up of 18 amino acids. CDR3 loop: CASSLLRDRTIGDEKLFF. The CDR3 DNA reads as TGTGCCAGCAGTTTACTCCGGGACAGGACGATTGGAGATGAAAAACTGTTTTTT.

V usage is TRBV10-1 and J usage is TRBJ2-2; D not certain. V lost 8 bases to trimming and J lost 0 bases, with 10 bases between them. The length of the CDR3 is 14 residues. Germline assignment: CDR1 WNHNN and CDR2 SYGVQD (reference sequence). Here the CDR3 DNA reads TGCGCCAGCTCATCAGGTTCGAACACCGGGGAGCTGTTTTTT. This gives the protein CASSSGSNTGELFF.

Here the CDR3 DNA reads TGTGCCTGGAGTGGGTGGGGGGGGTCCGCCGGGGAGCTGTTTTTT. It translates to CAWSGWGGSAGELFF. The J gene is TRBJ2-2, the V gene TRBV30, with TRBD2 matching over 7 bases. The germline CDR1 and CDR2 sequences are GTSNPN and SVGIG (reference sequence). V dropped 1 base and J dropped 6; count of bases not matched to a gene: 8. The CDR3 length is 15 residues.

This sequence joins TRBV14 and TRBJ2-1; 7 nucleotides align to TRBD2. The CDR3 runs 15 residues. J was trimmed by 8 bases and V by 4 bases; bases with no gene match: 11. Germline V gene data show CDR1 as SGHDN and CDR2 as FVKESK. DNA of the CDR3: TGTGCCAGCAGCCTGCTGGGGGAGGGCCCCCATGAGCAGTTCTTC. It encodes CASSLLGEGPHEQFF. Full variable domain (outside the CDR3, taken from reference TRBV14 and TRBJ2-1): EAGVTQFPSHSVIEKGQTVTLRCDPISGHDNLYWYRRVMGKEIKFLLHFVKESKQDESGMPNNRFLAERTGGTYSTLKVQPAELEDSGVYFCASSLLGEGPHEQFFGPGTRLTVL.

The chain's CDR3 is CASSPGTFANQPQHF. The CDR3 bases are TGTGCCAGCAGTCCCGGGACATTTGCTAATCAGCCCCAGCATTTT. The chain employs TRBV27 and TRBJ1-5; D perhaps matches TRBD1 (6 bases). CDR3 length equals 15 residues. CDR1 MNHEY and CDR2 SMNVEV come from the germline V gene (reference sequence). Trimming shortened V by 5 bases and J by 4 bases, and 15 bases separated the two germline ends.

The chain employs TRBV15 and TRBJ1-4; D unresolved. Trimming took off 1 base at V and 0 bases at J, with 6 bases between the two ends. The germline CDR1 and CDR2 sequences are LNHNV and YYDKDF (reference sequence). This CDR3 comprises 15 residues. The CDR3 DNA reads TGTGCCACCAGCAGAGGCGGGACAACTAATGAAAAACTGTTTTTT. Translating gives CATSRGGTTNEKLFF.

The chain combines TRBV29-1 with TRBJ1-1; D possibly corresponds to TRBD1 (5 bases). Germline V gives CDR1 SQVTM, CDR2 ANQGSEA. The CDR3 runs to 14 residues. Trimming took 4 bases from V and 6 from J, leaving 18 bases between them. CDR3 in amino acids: CSVVGAGGRSEAFF. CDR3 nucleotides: TGCAGCGTTGTTGGGGCAGGAGGGCGGTCTGAAGCTTTCTTT. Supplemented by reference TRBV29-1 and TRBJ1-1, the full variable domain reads SAVISQKPSRDICQRGTSLTIQCQVDSQVTMMFWYRQQPGQSLTLIATANQGSEATYESGFVIDKFPISRPNLTFSTLTVSNMSPEDSSIYLCSVVGAGGRSEAFFGQGTRLTVV.

CDR3 loop: CASSLRGLVGSGELFF. The DNA for the CDR3 is TGTGCCAGCAGCTTGCGGGGACTAGTGGGGTCCGGGGAGCTGTTTTTT. This sequence joins TRBV11-2 and TRBJ2-2; 8 positions agree with TRBD2. Germline CDR1 SGHAT, CDR2 FQNNGV. The CDR3 covers 16 residues. Trimming at V came to 3 bases and at J to 6 bases, leaving 9 bases not matched to a gene.

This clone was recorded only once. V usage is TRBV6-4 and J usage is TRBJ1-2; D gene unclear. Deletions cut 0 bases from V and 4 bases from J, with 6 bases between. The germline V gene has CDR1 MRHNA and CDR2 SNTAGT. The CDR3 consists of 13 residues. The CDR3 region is CASSDSGSYGYTF. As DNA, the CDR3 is TGTGCCAGCAGTGACTCTGGCAGCTATGGCTACACCTTC.

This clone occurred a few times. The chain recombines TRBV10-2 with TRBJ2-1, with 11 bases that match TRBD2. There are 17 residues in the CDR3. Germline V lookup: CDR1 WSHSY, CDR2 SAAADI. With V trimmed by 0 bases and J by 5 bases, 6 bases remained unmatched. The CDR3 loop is CASSESRTSGRHNEQFF. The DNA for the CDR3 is TGCGCCAGCAGTGAGTCCAGGACTAGCGGGCGGCACAATGAGCAGTTCTTC.

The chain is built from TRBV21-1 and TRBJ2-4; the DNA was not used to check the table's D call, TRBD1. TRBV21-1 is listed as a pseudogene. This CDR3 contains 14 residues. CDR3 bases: TGTGCCAGCAGCAAAGGGGACAGGGGAGACATTCAGTACTTC. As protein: CASSKGDRGDIQYF.

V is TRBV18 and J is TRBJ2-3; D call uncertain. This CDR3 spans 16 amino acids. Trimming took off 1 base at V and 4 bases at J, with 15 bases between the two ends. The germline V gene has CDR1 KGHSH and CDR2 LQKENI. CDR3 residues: CASSPLNSPFSDTQYF. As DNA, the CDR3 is TGTGCCAGCTCACCACTAAACAGCCCTTTTTCAGATACGCAGTATTTT.

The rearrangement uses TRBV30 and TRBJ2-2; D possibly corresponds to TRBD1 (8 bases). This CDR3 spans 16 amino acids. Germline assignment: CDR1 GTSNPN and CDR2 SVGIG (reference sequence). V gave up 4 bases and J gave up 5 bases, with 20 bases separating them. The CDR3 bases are TGTGCCTGGAAATTCTTGGACAGGGAGGGGACCGGGGAGCTGTTTTTT. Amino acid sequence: CAWKFLDREGTGELFF.

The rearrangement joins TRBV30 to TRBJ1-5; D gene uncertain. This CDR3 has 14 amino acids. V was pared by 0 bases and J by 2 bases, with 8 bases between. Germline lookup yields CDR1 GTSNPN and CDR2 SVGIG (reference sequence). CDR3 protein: CAWSVPVGNQPQHF. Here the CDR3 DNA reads TGTGCCTGGAGTGTACCAGTCGGCAATCAGCCCCAGCATTTT.

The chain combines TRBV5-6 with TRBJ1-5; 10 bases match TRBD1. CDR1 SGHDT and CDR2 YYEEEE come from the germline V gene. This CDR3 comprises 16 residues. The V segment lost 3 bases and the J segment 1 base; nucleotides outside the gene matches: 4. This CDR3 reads CASSSTGGHSNQPQHF. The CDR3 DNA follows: TGTGCCAGCAGCTCGACAGGGGGCCACAGCAATCAGCCCCAGCATTTT.

DNA for the CDR3: TGTGCCATCAGGGACAGCTACACTGAAGCTTTCTTT. Its translation is CAIRDSYTEAFF. The rearrangement links TRBV10-3 to TRBJ1-1; D may be TRBD1 (6 bases). V shed 6 bases and J shed 3 bases, with 8 bases lying between them. The CDR3 is made up of 12 amino acids. The germline CDR1 and CDR2 sequences are ENHRY and SYGVKD.

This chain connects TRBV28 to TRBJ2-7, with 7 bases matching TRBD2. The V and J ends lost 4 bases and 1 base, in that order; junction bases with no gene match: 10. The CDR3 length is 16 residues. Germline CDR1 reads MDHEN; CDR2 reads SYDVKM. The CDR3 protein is CASSWGGAFSSYEQYF. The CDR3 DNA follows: TGTGCCAGCAGTTGGGGAGGGGCGTTCAGTTCCTACGAGCAGTACTTC.

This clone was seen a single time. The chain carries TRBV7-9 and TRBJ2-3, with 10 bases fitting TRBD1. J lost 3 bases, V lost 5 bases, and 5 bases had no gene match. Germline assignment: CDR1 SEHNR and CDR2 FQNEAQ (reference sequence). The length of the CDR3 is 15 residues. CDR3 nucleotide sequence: TGTGCCAGCAGCCCCGGGGACAGGGGTACAGATACGCAGTATTTT. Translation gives CASSPGDRGTDTQYF. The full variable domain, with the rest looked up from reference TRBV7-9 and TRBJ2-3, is DTGVSQNPRHKITKRGQNVTFRCDPISEHNRLYWYRQTLGQGPEFLTYFQNEAQLEKSRLLSDRFSAERPKGSFSTLEIQRTEQGDSAMYLCASSPGDRGTDTQYFGPGTRLTVL.